The 16 T cell receptor beta chains reported below all come from one sample, sequenced in a study of T cell responses to AZD1222 COVID-19 vaccine. Libraries were prepared by immunoSEQ multiplex PCR; TCRdb keeps only in-frame clonotypes and omits some of them. The table records more than 90,000 clones, more than 65% of them present only once. Sequences were derived from peripheral blood, sampled on day 0 of AZD1222 vaccination. These receptors were collected from an adult in good health.

The chain carries TRBV4-1 and TRBJ1-1; possible D gene TRBD1, 5 bases. The ends were cut back, 3 bases at V and 1 base at J, with 18 bases in the middle. The CDR3 covers 17 residues. Germline CDR1 is MGHRA and CDR2 is YSYEKL. CDR3 DNA: TGCGCCAGCAGCCACAGACAGTCGTTGAAGGAGAACACTGAAGCTTTCTTT. Amino acids: CASSHRQSLKENTEAFF.

The chain has TRBV19 and TRBJ1-2, with TRBD1 identical over 8 bases. The CDR3 extends over 16 amino acids. From germline, CDR1 is LNHDA and CDR2 SQIVND (reference sequence). V lost 3 bases, J lost 6 bases, and 12 bases stayed unmatched. The CDR3 sequence is CASSIRPGQGIHGYTF. In DNA, the CDR3 is TGTGCCAGTAGTATTCGGCCTGGACAGGGAATCCATGGCTACACCTTC.

The chain is built from TRBV18 and TRBJ1-1; D gene unclear. This CDR3 is built from 13 residues. With 2 bases removed from V and 5 bases from J, the gap between germline ends came to 9 bases. Germline V gene sequence: CDR1 KGHSH, CDR2 LQKENI. The CDR3 loop is CASSPEERTEAFF. For the CDR3, the DNA is TGTGCCAGCTCACCAGAAGAACGGACTGAAGCTTTCTTT.

This chain uses TRBV7-8 with TRBJ2-7; 8 nucleotides align to TRBD1. J gave up 2 bases and V 3 bases, and 3 bases lay outside the gene matches. CDR1 is SGHVS, CDR2 FQNEAQ, per germline. This CDR3 is 14 amino acids long. CDR3 nucleotide sequence: TGTGCCAGCAGCTTCGACAGGGGTGCCTACGAGCAGTACTTC. Translation gives CASSFDRGAYEQYF.

This clone occurred once. The chain links TRBV27 to TRBJ2-7; D might be TRBD1 (6 bases). V gave up 5 bases and J gave up 7 bases, with 18 bases separating them. This CDR3 comprises 14 residues. Looked up from germline, CDR1 is MNHEY and CDR2 is SMNVEV (reference sequence). Here the CDR3 DNA reads TGTGCCAGCAGTCAGACAGGAGCCAAGTGGGAGCAGTACTTC. Encoded protein: CASSQTGAKWEQYF.

This clone has a handful of counts. The chain recombines TRBV7-3 with TRBJ2-1; D is unresolved. The CDR3 covers 13 residues. Looked up from germline, CDR1 is SGHTA and CDR2 is FQGTGA. V lost 2 bases and J 5 bases, leaving 7 bases between the germline ends. The CDR3 DNA reads as TGTGCCAGCAGCTTAGGCTGGAACAATGAGCAGTTCTTC. It codes for CASSLGWNNEQFF.

This clone appeared once. The genes are TRBV6-5 and TRBJ2-2, with 10 bases fitting TRBD1. Germline values: CDR1 MNHEY, CDR2 SVGAGI. V shed 7 bases, J shed 4 bases, and the junction held 6 bases outside the gene matches. This CDR3 is 15 amino acids long. Here the CDR3 reads CASNRQGAGTGELFF. Here the CDR3 DNA reads TGTGCCAGCAATCGACAGGGGGCGGGCACCGGGGAGCTGTTTTTT.

The V call is TRBV2, the J call TRBJ2-4; 8 nucleotides line up with TRBD1. Germline CDR1 reads SNHLY; CDR2 reads FYNNEI. After removal of 5 bases from V and 1 base from J, the junction contained 7 bases not matched to a gene. This CDR3 has 16 amino acids. In DNA, the CDR3 is TGTGCCAGCAGTAAGACAGGGGACGTCGCCAAAAACATTCAGTACTTC. Protein: CASSKTGDVAKNIQYF. The full variable domain, rest sourced from reference TRBV2 and TRBJ2-4, is EPEVTQTPSHQVTQMGQEVILRCVPISNHLYFYWYRQILGQKVEFLVSFYNNEISEKSEIFDDQFSVERPDGSNFTLKIRSTKLEDSAMYFCASSKTGDVAKNIQYFGAGTRLSVL.

The J gene is TRBJ1-4, the V gene TRBV4-1; D call uncertain. From germline, CDR1 is MGHRA and CDR2 YSYEKL. Between the trimmed V and J ends, which lost 6 bases and 4 bases, there was a span of 9 bases. CDR3 length: 13 residues. CDR3 in amino acids: CASRRSHNEKLFF. CDR3 sequence (DNA): TGCGCCAGCAGAAGAAGTCATAATGAAAAACTGTTTTTT.

In nucleotides, the CDR3 is TGTGCCAGCAGTTCAGGCGGGGGGCAAGGCGAGCAGTACTTC. This gives the protein CASSSGGGQGEQYF. The rearrangement joins TRBV11-2 to TRBJ2-7; 8 positions agree with TRBD2. With 6 bases clipped from V and 6 bases from J, the junction kept 10 bases outside the gene matches. The germline gives CDR1 SGHAT, CDR2 FQNNGV. This CDR3 region has 14 residues.

The genes are TRBV18 and TRBJ1-4, with D possibly matching TRBD1 (5 bases). This CDR3 comprises 14 residues. CDR1 and CDR2 from the germline V gene are KGHSH and LQKENI. Trimming stripped 2 bases from V and 7 bases from J, with 11 bases between. CDR3 bases: TGTGCCAGCTCACCAGGCAGGGCTGGTGAAAAACTGTTTTTT. Translating it yields CASSPGRAGEKLFF.

The rearrangement uses TRBV10-3 and TRBJ1-2; 11 nucleotides match TRBD1. The CDR3 totals 13 residues. Per the germline V gene, CDR1 is ENHRY and CDR2 is SYGVKD. Trimming took 6 bases from V and 7 from J; bases not matched to a gene: 4. This CDR3 is CAISAGQGGGYTF. Here the CDR3 DNA reads TGTGCCATCAGCGCGGGACAGGGGGGTGGCTACACCTTC.

This CDR3 is CASGTGTGVLGGNQPQHF. CDR3 sequence (DNA): TGTGCCAGCGGAACCGGGACAGGCGTTCTGGGTGGCAATCAGCCCCAGCATTTT. The chain recombines TRBV11-3 with TRBJ1-5; TRBD1 agrees at 8 bases. V lost 8 bases, J lost 2 bases, and 17 bases stayed unmatched. Germline assignment: CDR1 SGHNT and CDR2 YENEEA. The CDR3 is made up of 18 amino acids.

The chain couples TRBV6-2 or TRBV6-3 to TRBJ2-7; 10 bases fit TRBD2. J was trimmed by 10 bases and V by 6 bases; bases with no gene match: 12. In germline, CDR1 is MNHEY, CDR2 SVGEGT. The CDR3 runs 14 residues. The CDR3 spells CASSVLPSGRLQYF. The CDR3 nucleotides are TGTGCCAGCAGCGTTTTGCCTAGCGGGAGACTTCAGTACTTC.

This sequence joins TRBV5-6 and TRBJ1-4; 7 bases match TRBD1. The germline gives CDR1 SGHDT, CDR2 YYEEEE. The CDR3 is made up of 15 amino acids. Trimming at V came to 1 base and at J to 8 bases, leaving 8 bases not matched to a gene. CDR3 DNA sequence: TGTGCCAGCAGCTTGAGGGGGCCTCGAGGGGAAAAACTGTTTTTT. Encoded protein: CASSLRGPRGEKLFF. The whole variable domain, remainder taken from reference TRBV5-6 and TRBJ1-4, is DAGVTQSPTHLIKTRGQQVTLRCSPKSGHDTVSWYQQALGQGPQFIFQYYEEEERQRGNFPDRFSGHQFPNYSSELNVNALLLGDSALYLCASSLRGPRGEKLFFGSGTQLSVL.

V and J are TRBV6-5 and TRBJ2-7, with TRBD2 as a possible D gene (6 bases). The CDR3 is 15 amino acids. Germline V gene sequence: CDR1 MNHEY, CDR2 SVGAGI. Trimming pared 6 bases from V and 0 bases from J, leaving 15 bases between. CDR3 loop: CASSRRVPYSYEQYF. CDR3 nucleotide sequence: TGTGCCAGCAGCAGGAGGGTCCCTTACTCCTACGAGCAGTACTTC.